The 3 T cell receptor beta chains listed next were all sequenced from one sample in a study of CD8 T cells in Susac syndrome. A quantity of about 0.45 to 1 ug RNA underwent reverse transcription using random hexamers. TCRdb used MiXCR to reprocess the immunoSEQ multiplex PCR reads, holding one entry per CDR3 protein. The sample includes about 190,000 distinct CDR3 sequences, 95% of them seen just once. The sample taken for sequencing was CD4+ T cells from PBMCs. The receptors were gathered from a human donor with Susac syndrome.

V and J are TRBV19 and TRBJ1-5; TRBD1 might be the D (6 bases). The V end was cut by 9 bases, the J end by 5 bases, with 11 bases between. Germline CDR1 reads LNHDA; CDR2 reads SQIVND (reference sequence). The CDR3 contains 12 residues. The CDR3 nucleotides are TGTGCCAGCAACTACAGGGATCAGCCCCAGCATTTT. It encodes CASNYRDQPQHF.

The chain uses TRBV30 and TRBJ1-2; 7 positions agree with TRBD1. Per the germline V gene, CDR1 is GTSNPN and CDR2 is SVGIG (reference sequence). The V gene end was trimmed by 7 bases and the J gene end by 8 bases; junction bases not matched to a gene: 7. The CDR3 sequence is 11 residues long. DNA for the CDR3: TGTGCCTTAAGGGGGCGGCGGGGCTACACCTTC. Translating gives CALRGRRGYTF.

The count of this clonotype is one. The chain employs TRBV4-2 and TRBJ1-2; the D is unclear. CDR3 length: 15 amino acids. V was pared by 0 bases and J by 4 bases, with 12 bases between. Germline CDR1 is LGHNA and CDR2 is YNFKEQ. Written as DNA, the CDR3 is TGTGCCAGCAGCCAAGAAATGGCGGAGGGCTATGGCTACACCTTC. This translates into CASSQEMAEGYGYTF.